This T cell receptor (beta chain) was sequenced in a study of T cell responses to AZD1222 COVID-19 vaccine. Concerning this clone: The antigen is unknown.

Germline CDR1 reads LNHDA; CDR2 reads SQIVND (reference sequence). There are 14 residues in the CDR3. Trimming pared 3 bases from V and 1 base from J, leaving 6 bases between. The table came from immunoSEQ multiplex PCR; TCRdb's copy has only in-frame clones and leaves some out. The sample lists fewer than 180,000 clones, about 93% occurring once. Study-level results: Seropositivity was recorded at baseline in only a handful of AZD1222 recipients.

This chain joins TRBV19 and TRBJ1-4, with D uncertain. The sample consisted of peripheral blood, taken 28 days after the second AZD1222 dose. The source is an adult who received the AZD1222 COVID-19 vaccine. The CDR3 sequence is CASSMGGTNEKLFF. CDR3 in DNA: TGTGCCAGTAGTATGGGTGGAACTAATGAAAAACTGTTTTTT.